This entry lists 27 T cell receptor beta chains sequenced from one sample in a study of cytomegalovirus exposure and HLA in healthy donors. 13 Jbeta primers and 60 Vbeta primers were used for the PCR. Generated by immunoSEQ multiplex PCR, the TCRdb table keeps only in-frame clones and is missing some. The table lists about 110,000 clones, about 80% of them singletons, with over 7% in the top ten. The sequencing input was PBMCs. The receptors here all came from a woman aged 45-65 years in good health and CMV-seropositive.

The rearrangement uses TRBV9 and TRBJ2-3, with D possibly being TRBD2 (5 bases). V was cut by 3 bases and J by 0 bases, with 11 bases left in between. Germline values: CDR1 SGDLS, CDR2 YYNGEE. The CDR3 is made up of 15 amino acids. The CDR3 coding sequence is TGTGCCAGCAGCGCCAGCGGATTAAGCACAGATACGCAGTATTTT. As protein: CASSASGLSTDTQYF. Full variable domain (outside the CDR3, taken from reference TRBV9 and TRBJ2-3): DSGVTQTPKHLITATGQRVTLRCSPRSGDLSVYWYQQSLDQGLQFLIQYYNGEERAKGNILERFSAQQFPDLHSELNLSSLELGDSALYFCASSASGLSTDTQYFGPGTRLTVL.

The chain has TRBV5-4 and TRBJ1-1; TRBD1 aligns across 8 bases. In germline, CDR1 is SGHNT, CDR2 YYREEE (reference sequence). Unmatched junction bases numbered 9, after V lost 4 bases and J lost 4 bases. The CDR3 spans 15 residues. The CDR3 loop reads CASSLKTGASTEAFF. In DNA form, the CDR3 reads TGTGCCAGCAGCCTCAAGACAGGGGCTTCCACTGAAGCTTTCTTT. Based on the CDR3 plus reference TRBV5-4 and TRBJ1-1, the full variable domain is ETGVTQSPTHLIKTRGQQVTLRCSSQSGHNTVSWYQQALGQGPQFIFQYYREEENGRGNFPPRFSGLQFPNYSSELNVNALELDDSALYLCASSLKTGASTEAFFGQGTRLTVV.

The chain has TRBV7-3 and TRBJ2-5; D unclear. Trimming left V 4 bases short and J 4 bases short, with 7 bases between. The CDR3 loop spans 12 amino acids. Germline assignment: CDR1 SGHTA and CDR2 FQGTGA. The CDR3 nucleotides are TGTGCCAGCAGCTCCGCCGGAGAGACCCAGTACTTC. This sequence encodes CASSSAGETQYF.

This chain links TRBV9 with TRBJ2-5, with 7 bases lining up with TRBD2. The CDR3 sequence is 16 residues long. CDR1 is SGDLS and CDR2 is YYNGEE in the germline V gene. V shed 2 bases, J shed 0 bases, and the junction held 7 bases outside the gene matches. The CDR3: CASSVLSGVYQETQYF. The CDR3 nucleotides read TGTGCCAGCAGCGTTTTGAGCGGGGTGTACCAAGAGACCCAGTACTTC.

The chain couples TRBV7-9 to TRBJ2-7, with D unresolved. V lost 6 bases and J lost 2, with 8 bases in between. Germline CDR1 SEHNR, CDR2 FQNEAQ (reference sequence). The CDR3 is 12 residues long. The CDR3 DNA follows: TGTGCCAGCAGTGGCCTAGCCTACGAGCAGTACTTC. Amino acids: CASSGLAYEQYF.

This clone was found once. V usage is TRBV7-2 and J usage is TRBJ2-7; D may be TRBD1 (5 bases). The CDR3 totals 15 residues. V gave up 1 base and J gave up 0 bases, with 10 bases separating them. The germline V gene has CDR1 SGHTA and CDR2 FQGNSA. CDR3 loop: CASSLGQIASYEQYF. The CDR3 coding sequence is TGTGCCAGCAGCTTAGGACAGATAGCCTCCTACGAGCAGTACTTC.

This clone was picked up a small number of times. The same CDR3 is also encoded by other DNA sequences in this sample. The genes are TRBV5-1 and TRBJ2-5, with a tentative D call TRBD2 (5 bases). Germline V CDR1 and CDR2: SGHRS, YFSETQ. CDR3 length: 15 residues. V lost 0 bases to trimming and J lost 2 bases, with 11 bases between them. As DNA, the CDR3 is TGCGCCAGCAGCTTGGGGGTCGGGGAACAAGAGACCCAGTACTTC. It encodes CASSLGVGEQETQYF.

This chain links TRBV2 with TRBJ1-2; D is possibly TRBD1 (6 bases). Trimming removed 5 bases from V and 8 bases from J, with 18 bases in between. Germline CDR1 SNHLY, CDR2 FYNNEI. This CDR3 is 14 amino acids long. The CDR3 DNA reads as TGTGCCAGCAGTCCAGAAACAGGGTTGGGGGGCTACACCTTC. Translated, it gives CASSPETGLGGYTF.

CDR3 sequence: CASSQPRDRGPRESSDEQFF. In DNA form, the CDR3 reads TGCGCCAGCAGTCAGCCACGGGACAGGGGGCCGAGGGAGAGCTCCGATGAGCAGTTCTTC. The chain links TRBV23-1 to TRBJ2-1, with 12 bases fitting TRBD1. TRBV23-1 is placed among ORFs of uncertain function. Trimming cost V 3 bases and J 8 bases; bases outside gene matches: 20. This CDR3 has 20 residues.

This chain joins TRBV11-2 and TRBJ2-5; TRBD2 might be the D (5 bases). CDR1 SGHAT and CDR2 FQNNGV come from the germline V gene. This CDR3 has 15 residues. V lost 3 bases, J lost 5 bases, and 16 bases lay in between. DNA for the CDR3: TGTGCCAGCAGCTTGACCCCGGGGATGGGGGAGACCCAGTACTTC. This codes for CASSLTPGMGETQYF.

The chain combines TRBV18 with TRBJ2-1, with 13 bases lining up with TRBD2. CDR1 and CDR2 (germline): KGHSH, LQKENI. Trimming at V came to 2 bases and at J to 2 bases, leaving 0 bases not matched to a gene. CDR3 length: 16 residues. The CDR3 nucleotides are TGTGCCAGCTCACCAGGGACTAGCGGGGCCTACAATGAGCAGTTCTTC. This translates into CASSPGTSGAYNEQFF.

The sample holds a few counts of this clone. V gene TRBV9 combines with J gene TRBJ2-7, with D unresolved. V was pared by 3 bases and J by 5 bases, with 18 bases between. CDR3 size: 15 residues. CDR1 is SGDLS, CDR2 YYNGEE, per germline. The CDR3 sequence is CASSALQSALDEQYF. The DNA of the CDR3 is TGTGCCAGCAGCGCCCTACAGTCCGCCCTTGACGAGCAGTACTTC.

Only a few counts were recorded for this clone. The genes are TRBV5-1 and TRBJ1-1, with D possibly TRBD1 on 6 matching bases. This CDR3 contains 13 residues. With 4 bases removed from V and 2 bases from J, the gap between germline ends came to 9 bases. Germline-derived CDR1 and CDR2 are SGHRS and YFSETQ. The CDR3 region has the DNA TGCGCCAGCAGCCCGGACAGTAACACTGAAGCTTTCTTT. Residues: CASSPDSNTEAFF.

This clone was detected only once. The chain employs TRBV19 and TRBJ2-5; the D gene is possibly TRBD1 (5 bases). This CDR3 region has 14 residues. The germline gives CDR1 LNHDA, CDR2 SQIVND (reference sequence). Trimming shortened V by 6 bases and J by 0 bases, and 11 bases separated the two germline ends. This CDR3 is CASSARVYQETQYF. CDR3 DNA: TGTGCCAGTAGCGCCAGGGTGTACCAAGAGACCCAGTACTTC.

This CDR3 is CASRQRQGNVGYEQYF. DNA for the CDR3: TGTGCCAGCAGGCAACGACAGGGGAACGTCGGGTACGAGCAGTACTTC. V gene TRBV6-6 combines with J gene TRBJ2-7, with 8 bases that match TRBD1. This CDR3 spans 16 amino acids. V lost 6 bases to trimming and J lost 4 bases; unmatched junction nucleotides: 14. CDR1 MNHNY and CDR2 SVGAGI come from the germline V gene (reference sequence).

The chain couples TRBV5-1 to TRBJ2-3, with a possible D match to TRBD2 (6 bases). Looked up from germline, CDR1 is SGHRS and CDR2 is YFSETQ. The CDR3 covers 14 residues. The germline V and J ends were trimmed by 0 bases and 3 bases, with 8 bases remaining between them. The CDR3 nucleotides read TGCGCCAGCAGCTTGGGCGGGACGACAGATACGCAGTATTTT. It codes for CASSLGGTTDTQYF. The variable domain in full, with the rest retrieved from reference TRBV5-1 and TRBJ2-3, is KAGVTQTPRYLIKTRGQQVTLSCSPISGHRSVSWYQQTPGQGLQFLFEYFSETQRNKGNFPGRFSGRQFSNSRSEMNVSTLELGDSALYLCASSLGGTTDTQYFGPGTRLTVL.

CDR3: CASSLNRAYEQYF. As DNA, the CDR3 is TGTGCCAGCAGCTTGAACAGGGCATACGAGCAGTACTTC. This rearrangement joins TRBV5-5 to TRBJ2-7, with D tentatively TRBD1 (6 bases). CDR1 SGHKS and CDR2 YYEKEE come from the germline V gene (reference sequence). There are 13 residues in the CDR3. V was shortened by 1 base and J by 4 bases, with 9 bases between the two germline ends.

The chain employs TRBV19 and TRBJ1-4, with 7 bases that match TRBD1. The germline CDR1 and CDR2 sequences are LNHDA and SQIVND (reference sequence). CDR3 size: 14 residues. After removal of 5 bases from V and 7 bases from J, the junction contained 7 bases not matched to a gene. In DNA, the CDR3 is TGTGCCAGTAGTCCGCGACAGGGTGGTGAAAAACTGTTTTTT. This encodes CASSPRQGGEKLFF. The full variable domain, rest sourced from reference TRBV19 and TRBJ1-4, is DGGITQSPKYLFRKEGQNVTLSCEQNLNHDAMYWYRQDPGQGLRLIYYSQIVNDFQKGDIAEGYSVSREKKESFPLTVTSAQKNPTAFYLCASSPRQGGEKLFFGSGTQLSVL.

The chain combines TRBV18 with TRBJ2-7; 7 bases are shared with TRBD2. The CDR3 runs 18 residues. CDR1 is KGHSH and CDR2 is LQKENI in the germline V gene. The ends lost 0 bases at V and 3 bases at J; junction bases unmatched: 14. The chain's CDR3 is CASSPPGLAGAYIYEQYF. The DNA of the CDR3 is TGTGCCAGCTCACCACCGGGACTGGCGGGAGCTTATATCTACGAGCAGTACTTC. The whole variable domain, remainder taken from reference TRBV18 and TRBJ2-7, is NAGVMQNPRHLVRRRGQEARLRCSPMKGHSHVYWYRQLPEEGLKFMVYLQKENIIDESGMPKERFSAEFPKEGPSILRIQQVVRGDSAAYFCASSPPGLAGAYIYEQYFGPGTRLTVT.

This chain uses TRBV2 with TRBJ2-7; D is perhaps TRBD2 (6 bases). In germline, CDR1 is SNHLY, CDR2 FYNNEI. V was clipped by 5 bases and J by 6 bases, with 17 bases between them. The CDR3 length is 14 residues. The CDR3 sequence: CASSPGLTMGEQYF. The CDR3 DNA reads TGTGCCAGCAGTCCGGGACTTACAATGGGCGAGCAGTACTTC.

This clone appeared once. This chain uses TRBV2 with TRBJ2-7, with a possible D match to TRBD2 (6 bases). This CDR3 spans 14 amino acids. Germline lookup yields CDR1 SNHLY and CDR2 FYNNEI. Deletions cut 7 bases from V and 0 bases from J, with 13 bases between. CDR3 nucleotides: TGTGCCAGCACTGCGGGGCCCACCTCCTACGAGCAGTACTTC. Protein product: CASTAGPTSYEQYF. The variable domain in full, with the rest retrieved from reference TRBV2 and TRBJ2-7, is EPEVTQTPSHQVTQMGQEVILRCVPISNHLYFYWYRQILGQKVEFLVSFYNNEISEKSEIFDDQFSVERPDGSNFTLKIRSTKLEDSAMYFCASTAGPTSYEQYFGPGTRLTVT.

The V call is TRBV10-3, the J call TRBJ2-7; 9 positions match TRBD1. Germline assignment: CDR1 ENHRY and CDR2 SYGVKD. CDR3 length: 14 residues. V lost 6 bases to trimming and J lost 4 bases; unmatched junction nucleotides: 7. Here the CDR3 DNA reads TGTGCCATCAGGGAGGACAGGGGCGGGTACGAGCAGTACTTC. It specifies CAIREDRGGYEQYF.

The chain couples TRBV5-1 to TRBJ1-2; 8 bases are a match to TRBD1. The V gene's germline CDR1 is SGHRS and CDR2 YFSETQ. The V segment lost 4 bases and the J segment 10 bases; nucleotides outside the gene matches: 9. The CDR3 length is 13 residues. The CDR3 nucleotides read TGCGCCAGCAGCCCCGACAGGGGCCATGTCTACACCTTC. This sequence encodes CASSPDRGHVYTF. Full variable domain (missing parts from reference TRBV5-1 and TRBJ1-2): KAGVTQTPRYLIKTRGQQVTLSCSPISGHRSVSWYQQTPGQGLQFLFEYFSETQRNKGNFPGRFSGRQFSNSRSEMNVSTLELGDSALYLCASSPDRGHVYTFGSGTRLTVV.

This clone was seen a few times. The chain is built from TRBV6-6 and TRBJ1-5; D is ambiguous. Deletions cut 6 bases from V and 4 bases from J, with 16 bases between. This CDR3 has 15 amino acids. The germline V gene encodes CDR1 MNHNY and CDR2 SVGAGI (reference sequence). As DNA, the CDR3 is TGTGCCAGCAGCCCCCGACTACCTCGAAATCAGCCCCAGCATTTT. This codes for CASSPRLPRNQPQHF.

This clone was counted between two and nine times. This chain uses TRBV9 with TRBJ1-1; possibly TRBD1 for D (5 bases). Trimming cost V 4 bases and J 0 bases, with 10 bases left between them. Per germline, CDR1 SGDLS and CDR2 YYNGEE. CDR3 length: 14 residues. The CDR3 DNA is TGTGCCAGCAGCCCGACAGTCATGAACACTGAAGCTTTCTTT. Translation: CASSPTVMNTEAFF.

With respect to this clone: Compared with germline, one end of the junction differs, possibly owing to a read error. This sequence joins TRBV7-9 and TRBJ2-1, with 8 bases that match TRBD1. CDR1 and CDR2 from the germline V gene are SEHNR and FQNEAQ (reference sequence). The length of the CDR3 is 15 residues. The CDR3 coding sequence is TGTTCCAGCAGCTTAGCGGCAGGGGGCAGGGGTGAGCAGTTCTTC. Translating gives CSSSLAAGGRGEQFF.

The chain links TRBV7-9 to TRBJ1-2; D ambiguous. The germline V gene has CDR1 SEHNR and CDR2 FQNEAQ (reference sequence). Trimming removed 1 base from V and 8 bases from J, with 14 bases in between. The CDR3 has 14 residues. CDR3 DNA: TGTGCCAGCAGCTTAGACGGAGGTGCAATCGGCTACACCTTC. This encodes CASSLDGGAIGYTF.